The clone carrying this TCR beta chain was seen at least ten times. Antigen specificity is unknown. V was shortened by 2 bases and J by 9 bases, with 8 bases between the two germline ends. Germline V gene data show CDR1 as MDHEN and CDR2 as SYDVKM. The CDR3 consists of 12 residues. The record originates from a study of prognosis after radiotherapy for stage I lung cancer. Researchers used two-round multiplex PCR to amplify TCR beta CDR3 starting from genomic DNA. Round one of PCR was performed, and it used primers specific to each TRBV and TRBJ gene. TCRdb independently ran MiXCR on the multiplex PCR reads; one entry per CDR3 protein. The sample shows tens of thousands of distinct CDR3 sequences, around a quarter of them seen only once. Study observations and caveats: In patients who developed distant metastases, Shannon entropy measured after stereotactic body radiation therapy was lower, and baseline Shannon entropy was not associated with metastases.

Sequencing was performed on PBMCs, taken before or after stereotactic body radiation therapy (not recorded which). The sequence was collected from a donor aged 50 or older with non-small cell lung cancer. This chain joins TRBV28 and TRBJ2-1; D is undetermined. CDR3 in DNA: TGTGCCAGCAGTTTAGGCTGGGGTGAGCAGTTCTTC. Its translation is CASSLGWGEQFF.